The T cell receptor (beta chain) under discussion was sequenced for a study of CD8 T cells in ankylosing spondylitis. TCRdb used MiXCR to reprocess the 5' RACE reads, holding one entry per CDR3 protein. The table records approximately 45,000 distinct CDR3 sequences, approximately 10% of them present only once. This clonotype has a count of ten or more. The germline gives CDR1 SGHAT, CDR2 FQNNGV. Trimming removed 2 bases at V and 0 bases at J, with 14 bases between. CDR3 length: 18 residues. This clonotype was sampled from a male donor with ankylosing spondylitis or in good health (not recorded which). The chain is built from TRBV11-2 and TRBJ1-6; D gene unclear. The sequenced sample was blood, either unsorted or a sorted T cell fraction (not recorded which). The CDR3 here is CASSLMGGSRSYNSPLHF. CDR3 DNA sequence: TGTGCCAGCAGCTTAATGGGCGGATCCCGCTCCTATAATTCACCCCTCCACTTT.